This T cell receptor beta chain was documented in a study of beta chain features in type 1 diabetes. Looking at the study overall: When patients were set against healthy donors, age, gender and cell yields were similar. The study examined 107,917,701 sorted cells across all samples. Whole-study results and caveats: PCR might favor shorter templates, but any such skew would affect patients and controls equally.

The CDR3 sequence is 13 residues long. Germline CDR1 reads SNHLY; CDR2 reads FYNNEI. V lost 9 bases, J lost 4 bases, and 15 bases lay in between. This clone was detected only a few times. Its antigen remains unknown. The authors reverse transcribed all of the isolated RNA, so sequencing captured expressed TCRB transcripts. Here immunoSEQ multiplex PCR was the method, and the copy in TCRdb shows in-frame clones only, minus some. In the table there are some 900,000 clones, about 17% of which are singletons. The rearrangement joins TRBV2 to TRBJ2-5; TRBD1 is a possible D gene (5 bases). The sample consisted of naive CD4+ T cells from blood. The receptor was isolated from a woman under 30 in good health. The CDR3 DNA reads as TGTGCCAGGGGGCCTGACCTGGGAGAGACCCAGTACTTC. Protein: CARGPDLGETQYF.